The clone carrying this T cell receptor beta chain is judged medium-sized (0.01 to 0.1%). From germline, CDR1 is MDHEN and CDR2 SYDVKM. V gave up 6 bases and J gave up 3 bases; unmatched junction bases: 12. The CDR3 runs 16 residues. The data originate from a study of blood T cell repertoires in COVID-19. The data were produced by immunoSEQ multiplex PCR, yet TCRdb's version contains in-frame clones alone and is incomplete. The sample comprises about 130,000 clones, approximately 90% of which are singletons, and around 19% rests with the top ten. This clonotype was obtained from a man aged 50-60 years with active or convalescent COVID-19. Sequencing used peripheral blood. J is TRBJ2-3 and V is TRBV28; TRBD2 matches 7 bases. CDR3 region: CASSYIPSGITDTQYF. The CDR3 bases are TGTGCCAGCAGCTATATTCCTAGCGGAATTACAGATACGCAGTATTTT.